A single sample is the source of the 30 T cell receptor beta chains below, sequenced in a study of T-cell memory formation after mild COVID-19. Each CDR3 protein gets one entry after TCRdb re-called the 5' RACE reads with MiXCR. The sample has over 250,000 distinct CDR3 sequences, approximately 15% seen once. The sequenced sample consisted of PBMCs or a T cell subset sorted from them (not recorded which). The receptors stem from a man between 18 and 29 years old who had mild COVID-19 (a few samples of this study predate the infection). Cell type and time point are not known.

This clonotype was seen a handful of times. This rearrangement joins TRBV27 to TRBJ2-2, with no clear D. The CDR3 consists of 16 residues. Germline-derived CDR1 and CDR2 are MNHEY and SMNVEV (reference sequence). Trimming removed 3 bases from V and 4 bases from J, with 15 bases in between. The CDR3: CASSFLDRRSTGELFF. The DNA of the CDR3 is TGTGCCAGCAGTTTCCTCGACCGACGGAGCACCGGGGAGCTGTTTTTT.

This clonotype was counted ten times or more. This sequence joins TRBV19 and TRBJ2-7, with D tentatively TRBD1 (6 bases). This CDR3 is 14 amino acids long. Germline CDR1 is LNHDA and CDR2 is SQIVND (reference sequence). The V end was cut by 8 bases, the J end by 1 base, with 15 bases between. The CDR3 loop is CASSSGTLSYEQYF. The CDR3 nucleotides are TGTGCCAGTTCCTCCGGGACATTGTCCTACGAGCAGTACTTC.

The chain employs TRBV29-1 and TRBJ1-1; D is uncertain. Trimming cost V 3 bases and J 4 bases, with 0 bases left between them. Germline V gives CDR1 SQVTM, CDR2 ANQGSEA. The CDR3 is 9 residues long. The DNA for the CDR3 is TGCAGCGTTGACACTGAAGCTTTCTTT. Residues: CSVDTEAFF.

This clonotype was picked up many times. The chain is built from TRBV12-3 or TRBV12-4 and TRBJ1-2, with D unclear. V lost 4 bases and J lost 9, with 12 bases in between. The length of the CDR3 is 12 residues. As DNA, the CDR3 is TGTGCCAGCAGTTCCCGACCTGGAAGCTACACCTTC. This translates into CASSSRPGSYTF.

On this clonotype: One junction end does not reproduce the germline sequence, and a read error may be involved. The chain links TRBV27 to TRBJ1-1; perhaps TRBD1 as D (5 bases). The CDR3 totals 14 residues. Germline-derived CDR1 and CDR2 are MNHEY and SMNVEV (reference sequence). This CDR3 is CASRLWGEGTEAFF. CDR3 in DNA: TGTGCCAGCAGGTTATGGGGGGAGGGTACTGAAGCTTTCTTT.

In its sample, this clonotype was seen a few times. This rearrangement joins TRBV7-2 to TRBJ2-5, with 8 bases that match TRBD2. With V trimmed by 5 bases and J by 2 bases, 4 bases remained unmatched. Germline values: CDR1 SGHTA, CDR2 FQGNSA. CDR3 length equals 14 residues. CDR3 in amino acids: CASSPTSAQETQYF. The CDR3 DNA is TGTGCCAGCAGCCCGACTAGCGCGCAAGAGACCCAGTACTTC.

Many counts were recorded for this clonotype. The chain couples TRBV10-2 to TRBJ1-2; D is unclear. CDR1 and CDR2 from the germline V gene are WSHSY and SAAADI. V was pared by 2 bases and J by 3 bases, with 7 bases between. The CDR3 covers 13 residues. CDR3 in DNA: TGCGCCAGCAGTGAGAAAACAGACTATGGCTACACCTTC. Amino acid sequence: CASSEKTDYGYTF.

This sequence joins TRBV13 and TRBJ2-2, with no clear D. CDR3 size: 15 residues. Per germline, CDR1 PRHDT and CDR2 FYEKMQ (reference sequence). Trimming cost V 1 base and J 2 bases, with 8 bases left between them. CDR3 sequence (DNA): TGTGCCAGCAGCTTAGAGTTAATCAACACCGGGGAGCTGTTTTTT. It encodes CASSLELINTGELFF.

This clonotype was observed a single time. The V gene is TRBV12-3 or TRBV12-4, the J gene TRBJ1-1; D not certain. The CDR3 length is 12 residues. With 2 bases removed from V and 11 bases from J, the gap between germline ends came to 12 bases. As DNA, the CDR3 is TGTGCCAGCAGTTTACCCGGAGCCGACGCTTTCTTT. Its protein is CASSLPGADAFF.

This clonotype was counted between two and nine times. The J gene is TRBJ2-5, the V gene TRBV10-3; a possible D gene is TRBD2 (7 bases). CDR1 is ENHRY and CDR2 is SYGVKD in the germline V gene. The V end lost 11 bases, the J end lost 0 bases, and 13 bases lay between the germline ends. The CDR3 is 13 residues long. CDR3 amino acids: CAAAGAYQETQYF. Here the CDR3 DNA reads TGTGCCGCCGCGGGGGCGTACCAAGAGACCCAGTACTTC.

This clonotype was recorded at least ten times. The gene calls are TRBV23-1 and TRBJ2-1, with 7 bases matching TRBD1. TRBV23-1 is reported as an ORF; its role is uncertain. The trim removed 8 bases at V and 4 bases at J, leaving 8 bases unmatched. CDR3 length equals 14 residues. The CDR3 region has the DNA TGCGCCAGCCCCGGGACAGCTTTATACAATGAGCAGTTCTTC. The encoded protein is CASPGTALYNEQFF.

The genes are TRBV6-7 and TRBJ1-2; possible D gene TRBD1, 5 bases. TRBV6-7 is an open reading frame, and its role is uncertain. Trimming left V 5 bases short and J 3 bases short, with 7 bases between. The length of the CDR3 is 12 residues. In nucleotides, the CDR3 is TGTGCCAGCAGTGGGACCGACTATGGCTACACCTTC. Translation: CASSGTDYGYTF.

This clonotype was detected once. The rearrangement joins TRBV20-1 to TRBJ2-7; D unclear. CDR1 and CDR2 (germline): DFQATT, SNEGSKA (reference sequence). The V end was cut by 0 bases, the J end by 2 bases, with 11 bases between. This CDR3 is 14 amino acids long. The CDR3 protein is CSAREPTPPYEQYV. In nucleotides, the CDR3 is TGCAGTGCTAGAGAACCAACACCCCCCTACGAGCAGTACGTC.

This clonotype was seen only a few times. The gene calls are TRBV7-9 and TRBJ1-2, with 8 bases lining up with TRBD1. Germline CDR1 and CDR2: SEHNR and FQNEAQ (reference sequence). The length of the CDR3 is 14 residues. V lost 3 bases, J lost 4 bases, and 4 bases stayed unmatched. This chain's CDR3 is CASSFGTGPYGYTF. For the CDR3, the DNA is TGTGCCAGCAGCTTCGGGACAGGCCCCTATGGCTACACCTTC.

This chain links TRBV5-1 with TRBJ1-6, with 7 bases identical to TRBD1. The ends lost 4 bases at V and 9 bases at J; junction bases unmatched: 10. Germline V gene lookup returns CDR1 SGHRS and CDR2 YFSETQ. This CDR3 contains 15 residues. Here the CDR3 reads CASSPTTGSSSPLHF. The CDR3 nucleotides are TGCGCCAGCAGCCCGACGACAGGGTCCTCTTCACCCCTCCACTTT.

This clonotype was recorded a few times. The gene calls are TRBV7-2 and TRBJ2-2, with 7 nucleotides matching TRBD1. The CDR3 is 15 residues long. Trimming took 5 bases from V and 4 from J; bases not matched to a gene: 7. The germline V gene has CDR1 SGHTA and CDR2 FQGNSA. CDR3: CASSPGQAITGELFF. For the CDR3, the DNA is TGTGCCAGCAGCCCCGGACAGGCCATCACCGGGGAGCTGTTTTTT.

The chain combines TRBV6-5 with TRBJ2-7; TRBD1 matches at 7 bases. This CDR3 has 16 amino acids. Germline V lookup: CDR1 MNHEY, CDR2 SVGAGI. J gave up 3 bases and V 2 bases, and 10 bases lay outside the gene matches. The CDR3 bases are TGTGCCAGCAGTTACCCAGCCACAGGGGATCGCTACGAGCAGTACTTC. It specifies CASSYPATGDRYEQYF.

This clonotype has more than one count but fewer than ten. The CDR3 sequence: CSARGAPDRISDYTF. CDR3 nucleotide sequence: TGCAGTGCTAGAGGGGCGCCGGACAGGATTTCTGACTACACCTTC. This chain uses TRBV20-1 with TRBJ1-2; 7 bases fit TRBD1. CDR3 length: 15 residues. V lost 1 base and J lost 10; bases outside the gene matches: 15. Germline assignment: CDR1 DFQATT and CDR2 SNEGSKA (reference sequence).

The chain recombines TRBV6-5 with TRBJ2-1, with 9 nucleotides matching TRBD1. Germline CDR1 MNHEY, CDR2 SVGAGI. The CDR3 loop spans 14 amino acids. Trimming cost V 5 bases and J 7 bases; bases outside gene matches: 6. CDR3 in amino acids: CASSAGTGRNEQFF. The CDR3 nucleotides are TGTGCCAGCAGTGCGGGGACAGGGAGGAATGAGCAGTTCTTC.

This chain uses TRBV29-1 with TRBJ2-1; weak D call: TRBD2 (6 bases). CDR1 and CDR2 (germline): SQVTM, ANQGSEA. V was shortened by 4 bases and J by 3 bases, with 13 bases between the two germline ends. The CDR3 loop spans 14 amino acids. The CDR3 is CSVGGDGNYNEQFF. The CDR3, as DNA: TGCAGCGTTGGGGGGGACGGCAACTACAATGAGCAGTTCTTC.

The table lists this clonotype with a few counts. This chain connects TRBV7-2 to TRBJ2-7; 7 bases line up with TRBD2. The germline CDR1 and CDR2 sequences are SGHTA and FQGNSA. The CDR3 length is 16 residues. V dropped 1 base and J dropped 1; count of bases not matched to a gene: 7. The CDR3 region has the DNA TGTGCCAGCAGCTTAGTCCGGGGGGACGGATCCTACGAGCAGTACTTC. Its translation is CASSLVRGDGSYEQYF.

In its sample, this clonotype was seen many times. The V call is TRBV6-2 or TRBV6-3, the J call TRBJ2-4, with a weak D call TRBD2 (7 bases). The germline V and J ends were trimmed by 7 bases and 3 bases, with 19 bases remaining between them. Germline V gene data show CDR1 as MNHEY and CDR2 as SVGEGT. The CDR3 runs 16 residues. Here the CDR3 DNA reads TGTGCCAGCATGGATCGGGGGGCAGAGGACAAAAACATTCAGTACTTC. The encoded protein is CASMDRGAEDKNIQYF.

This rearrangement joins TRBV6-1 to TRBJ2-1; 15 bases are shared with TRBD2. The CDR3 length is 16 residues. V was clipped by 1 base and J by 7 bases; unmatched bases: 2. Germline CDR1 reads MNHNS; CDR2 reads SASEGT. The CDR3 reads CASSEVGLAGGNEQFF. The DNA for the CDR3 is TGTGCCAGCAGTGAAGTTGGACTAGCGGGGGGGAATGAGCAGTTCTTC.

The chain recombines TRBV5-4 with TRBJ1-2; 8 nucleotides align to TRBD1. In germline, CDR1 is SGHNT, CDR2 YYREEE (reference sequence). Trimming took 4 bases from V and 4 from J; bases not matched to a gene: 9. CDR3 size: 15 residues. The CDR3 is CASSPRTGSIYGYTF. The CDR3 DNA reads TGTGCCAGCAGCCCGAGGACAGGGAGCATCTATGGCTACACCTTC.

The chain employs TRBV5-1 and TRBJ2-1, with TRBD2 identical over 14 bases. The V gene end was trimmed by 2 bases and the J gene end by 8 bases; junction bases not matched to a gene: 6. This CDR3 spans 16 amino acids. Germline V gene sequence: CDR1 SGHRS, CDR2 YFSETQ. The CDR3: CASSFATSGGAHEQFF. CDR3 DNA: TGCGCCAGCAGCTTTGCGACTAGCGGGGGGGCCCATGAGCAGTTCTTC.

The rearrangement links TRBV5-1 to TRBJ1-1, with D unresolved. CDR3 length: 14 amino acids. Looked up from germline, CDR1 is SGHRS and CDR2 is YFSETQ. V lost 2 bases to trimming and J lost 1 base, with 9 bases between them. The CDR3 is CASSLQPTNTEAFF. The CDR3 coding sequence is TGCGCCAGCAGCTTACAACCCACGAACACTGAAGCTTTCTTT.

This clonotype was seen only once. V usage is TRBV7-9 and J usage is TRBJ2-3; D call uncertain. This CDR3 contains 14 residues. V lost 7 bases and J 6 bases, leaving 17 bases between the germline ends. Germline V gene data show CDR1 as SEHNR and CDR2 as FQNEAQ (reference sequence). The CDR3 bases are TGTGCCAGCACCGCCTTGGGAAGTACCGATACGCAGTATTTT. Amino acids: CASTALGSTDTQYF.

V and J are TRBV6-5 and TRBJ2-2; D may match TRBD1 or TRBD2 (5 bases each). Germline loops: CDR1 MNHEY, CDR2 SVGAGI. V gave up 6 bases and J gave up 5 bases, with 13 bases separating them. There are 14 residues in the CDR3. CDR3 nucleotides: TGTGCCAGCAGGAGAGACTGGGGGACCGGGGAGCTGTTTTTT. Translating it yields CASRRDWGTGELFF.

The chain joins TRBV7-2 to TRBJ1-6; possibly TRBD1 for D (6 bases). V dropped 5 bases and J dropped 11 bases, with 19 bases sitting between them. Germline CDR1 and CDR2: SGHTA and FQGNSA. The CDR3 totals 15 residues. CDR3 in DNA: TGTGCCAGCAGCCCACAGGGCGGCGGGGGTACACCCCTCCACTTT. Translation: CASSPQGGGGTPLHF.

This chain uses TRBV5-1 with TRBJ2-5; 15 nucleotides match TRBD2. Trimming took 4 bases from V and 2 from J; bases not matched to a gene: 12. Germline V gene sequence: CDR1 SGHRS, CDR2 YFSETQ. The CDR3 sequence is 19 residues long. The CDR3: CASSRVGLAGGPRQETQYF. CDR3 bases: TGCGCCAGCAGCCGCGTAGGACTAGCGGGGGGGCCGAGACAAGAGACCCAGTACTTC.